The clone carrying this TCR beta chain has just a few counts. Its cognate antigen is unknown. Using its own MiXCR run on the reads, TCRdb lists one record per CDR3 protein. The sample consists of roughly 190,000 distinct CDR3 sequences, about a tenth of them appearing once. The sample is drawn from a study of T cell repertoires in cytomegalovirus infection. The overall study: In public TCR beta signatures, there were indications of both CMV infection and matching HLA type.

Study results and caveats: CMV carriers having the relevant HLA were flagged by cumulative public TCR beta family frequency. Within the response measured ex vivo, HLA-C-restricted CMV-specific TCR beta clonotypes were dominant.

Sequencing was done on a sample of PBMCs. This receptor was taken from a human donor in good health (CMV status not recorded). Some clones in this sample may be carry-over from other donors' samples.

CDR3: CASTTGPSTNTIYF. The CDR3 DNA reads as TGTGCCAGTACCACCGGGCCCTCAACAAACACCATATATTTT. The gene calls are TRBV19 and TRBJ1-3; D gene uncertain. The length of the CDR3 is 14 residues. Germline CDR1 LNHDA, CDR2 SQIVND (reference sequence). V gave up 7 bases and J gave up 6 bases, with 16 bases separating them.